This T cell receptor (beta chain) was obtained from a study of Ad26.COV2.S vaccination and SARS-CoV-2 variants. Treatment given: approximately 18 received Ad26.COV2.S at low or high dose, single or two shots; about 5 received placebo; per-sample allocation not given. On day 63 after the first injection, vaccine and placebo recipients gave samples. Aged 18-55 years, donor was enrolled in Boston in 2020. Notes on this clone: What it binds is not known.

Findings and limits, study-wide: Whether participants received vaccine or placebo, their non-spike TCR breadth was similar.

Produced via immunoSEQ multiplex PCR; TCRdb's table is partial and in-frame only. This sample has 440,000 or so clones, with 89% found just once. The germline gives CDR1 MDHEN, CDR2 SYDVKM. V lost 10 bases to trimming and J lost 3 bases, with 21 bases between them. The CDR3 covers 15 residues. Sequencing used peripheral blood, obtained in a trial of Ad26.COV2.S vaccine versus placebo. The chain combines TRBV28 with TRBJ2-5, with D perhaps matching TRBD1 or TRBD2 (5 bases each). This sequence was found in a person aged 18-65 years who received the Ad26.COV2.S COVID-19 vaccine or a placebo. CDR3 amino acids: CATGTAGRMEETQYF. DNA for the CDR3: TGTGCCACCGGGACGGCCGGACGGATGGAAGAGACCCAGTACTTC.